This TCR beta chain was recorded in a study of blood T cell dynamics during melanoma immunotherapy. Study-wide context: Patients with metastatic melanoma got pembrolizumab or nivolumab-ipilimumab as first-line care. Findings and limits, study-wide: It remained unknown if the driving T cell clones were melanoma-specific. At W3, later disease-control patients showed bifurcated PBMC repertoire changes, unlike progressors.

The sample holds one count of this clone. The antigen remains undetermined. TCRdb's table, derived via immunoSEQ multiplex PCR, lists solely in-frame clones and lacks some. The sample records more than 15,000 clones, approximately 83% being singletons. Time point meaning: pre-treatment baseline. Prior systemic cancer therapy, immunosuppressant use and other active malignancies excluded patients. V was pared by 3 bases and J by 5 bases, with 14 bases of the junction left unmatched. Germline V gives CDR1 SGHKS, CDR2 YYEKEE (reference sequence). This CDR3 has 18 amino acids. Sequencing used blood, obtained from a patient treated with checkpoint blockade. The chain recombines TRBV5-5 with TRBJ2-5; 12 bases align to TRBD2. The receptor comes from a human donor with melanoma. CDR3 DNA sequence: TGTGCCAGCAGCTCCCAAGCTAGCGGGAGGGCCGGTTGGGAGACCCAGTACTTC. This sequence encodes CASSSQASGRAGWETQYF.